The 17 T cell receptor beta chains below were found in one sample sequenced in a study of blood T cells in healthy people across ages. Sample-barcoded 5' priming and a J-beta primer mix drove a second PCR of roughly 7 to 11 cycles. TCRdb fed the 5' RACE reads into MiXCR, producing one record per CDR3 protein. Of 700,000 to 850,000 distinct CDR3 sequences listed, roughly 50% are singletons. Sample: blood. These receptors all come from an older man in good health.

The chain combines TRBV7-6 with TRBJ1-5; no clear D. V lost 1 base, J lost 8 bases, and 12 bases lay in between. The CDR3 loop spans 14 amino acids. Germline V gene lookup returns CDR1 SGHVS and CDR2 FNYEAQ. The chain's CDR3 is CASSLGANVEPQHF. The CDR3, as DNA: TGTGCCAGCAGCTTAGGGGCTAACGTGGAGCCCCAGCATTTT.

The V and J genes are TRBV12-3 or TRBV12-4 and TRBJ1-1; D remains unclear. V gave up 8 bases and J gave up 2 bases, with 12 bases separating them. There are 13 residues in the CDR3. The CDR3 DNA is TGTGCCAGCGTTAAGGACCCCAACACTGAAGCTTTCTTT. This translates into CASVKDPNTEAFF.

Comments on this clonotype: The junction departs from germline at one end; a sequencing error may be responsible. V gene TRBV27 combines with J gene TRBJ2-1; TRBD2 aligns across 9 bases. The CDR3 is made up of 15 amino acids. From germline, CDR1 is MNHEY and CDR2 SMNVEV (reference sequence). The CDR3 nucleotides read TGTGCTAGCAGTTTCCTAGCGGTAGCGGGAGATGAGCAGTTCTTC. Its protein is CASSFLAVAGDEQFF.

This chain links TRBV9 with TRBJ2-1; D could derive from TRBD1 or TRBD2 (5 bases each). The CDR3 is made up of 15 amino acids. Trimming removed 3 bases from V and 0 bases from J, with 10 bases in between. Germline loops: CDR1 SGDLS, CDR2 YYNGEE. CDR3 loop: CASSGRDLSYNEQFF. The CDR3 region has the DNA TGTGCCAGCAGCGGCCGGGACCTCTCCTACAATGAGCAGTTCTTC.

The chain employs TRBV5-1 and TRBJ1-1; TRBD1 matches 9 bases. CDR3 size: 17 residues. Germline V gene lookup returns CDR1 SGHRS and CDR2 YFSETQ. V dropped 2 bases and J dropped 1; count of bases not matched to a gene: 9. In DNA, the CDR3 is TGCGCCAGCAGCTTATCAGGGACAGGGCGTCCGAACACTGAAGCTTTCTTT. This codes for CASSLSGTGRPNTEAFF.

The rearrangement links TRBV19 to TRBJ2-5; D may correspond to TRBD1 or TRBD2 (5 bases each). This CDR3 spans 12 amino acids. V lost 8 bases, J lost 5 bases, and 12 bases lay in between. Germline lookup yields CDR1 LNHDA and CDR2 SQIVND (reference sequence). CDR3 sequence reads: CASGTRQETQYF. For the CDR3, the DNA is TGTGCCAGTGGGACCAGACAGGAGACCCAGTACTTC. Based on the CDR3 plus reference TRBV19 and TRBJ2-5, the full variable domain is DGGITQSPKYLFRKEGQNVTLSCEQNLNHDAMYWYRQDPGQGLRLIYYSQIVNDFQKGDIAEGYSVSREKKESFPLTVTSAQKNPTAFYLCASGTRQETQYFGPGTRLLVL.

Only a few counts were recorded for this clonotype. The gene calls are TRBV6-2 or TRBV6-3 and TRBJ2-3; 16 nucleotides line up with TRBD2. J was trimmed by 5 bases and V by 2 bases; bases with no gene match: 13. The CDR3 totals 20 residues. CDR1 is MNHEY, CDR2 SVGEGT, per germline. The CDR3 region is CASSYSRAGTSGRARDTQYF. The CDR3, as DNA: TGTGCCAGCAGTTACAGTCGCGCCGGGACTAGCGGGAGGGCCAGAGATACGCAGTATTTT.

With respect to this clonotype: The conserved closing phenylalanine or tryptophan is absent in this CDR3, likely reflecting a read error. The chain uses TRBV9 and TRBJ2-7; D might be TRBD1 (6 bases). Gene TRBJ2-5 matches the end of the DNA better, so the J call may be wrong. The germline gives CDR1 SGDLS, CDR2 YYNGEE. The CDR3 totals 16 residues. DNA for the CDR3: TGTGCCAGCAGCGTATGGGACAAACCACGGGGAGAGACCCAGTACTAC. The encoded protein is CASSVWDKPRGETQYY.

This rearrangement joins TRBV7-2 to TRBJ2-1; D uncertain. Germline CDR1 and CDR2: SGHTA and FQGNSA. The ends were cut back, 5 bases at V and 4 bases at J, with 12 bases in the middle. The CDR3 extends over 14 amino acids. CDR3 DNA sequence: TGTGCCAGCAGCGCCCGGGCATCTTACAATGAGCAGTTCTTC. Protein sequence: CASSARASYNEQFF.

The chain recombines TRBV13 with TRBJ2-3, with D possibly being TRBD2 (5 bases). V gave up 4 bases and J gave up 14 bases, with 25 bases separating them. Germline CDR1 reads PRHDT; CDR2 reads FYEKMQ (reference sequence). CDR3 length: 15 residues. CDR3: CASSSSGSPHRYAYF. Written as DNA, the CDR3 is TGTGCCAGCAGCTCGAGCGGCTCCCCGCACAGATACGCGTATTTT.

The chain has TRBV20-1 and TRBJ2-1; the D is unclear. Trimming stripped 1 base from V and 0 bases from J, with 13 bases between. Germline CDR1 reads DFQATT; CDR2 reads SNEGSKA (reference sequence). The CDR3 runs to 16 residues. The chain's CDR3 is CSARGVSGRSYNEQFF. The CDR3 DNA sequence: TGCAGTGCTAGAGGGGTTTCGGGCCGCTCCTACAATGAGCAGTTCTTC.

The rearrangement links TRBV2 to TRBJ2-7; TRBD2 agrees at 9 bases. Germline V lookup: CDR1 SNHLY, CDR2 FYNNEI. This CDR3 region has 13 residues. After removal of 8 bases from V and 4 bases from J, the junction contained 6 bases not matched to a gene. As DNA, the CDR3 is TGTGCCAGCGCCGATAGCGGGAGATACGAGCAGTACTTC. Translating gives CASADSGRYEQYF.

This clonotype was detected only a few times. The V call is TRBV29-1, the J call TRBJ1-1; 7 nucleotides line up with TRBD1. Germline V gives CDR1 SQVTM, CDR2 ANQGSEA. The V gene end was trimmed by 4 bases and the J gene end by 0 bases; junction bases not matched to a gene: 2. The CDR3 spans 13 residues. The chain's CDR3 is CSVADRVNTEAFF. Here the CDR3 DNA reads TGCAGCGTTGCTGACAGGGTGAACACTGAAGCTTTCTTT.

The chain carries TRBV16 and TRBJ2-1, with 11 bases fitting TRBD1. Germline CDR1 KGHSY, CDR2 FQNENV. The CDR3 sequence is 15 residues long. V shed 8 bases and J 8 bases; nucleotides not matched to a gene: 11. CDR3 region: CASDRGQGGRDEQFF. In DNA form, the CDR3 reads TGTGCCAGCGACCGGGGACAGGGGGGAAGGGATGAGCAGTTCTTC.

The rearrangement links TRBV29-1 to TRBJ2-1, with D uncertain. Looked up from germline, CDR1 is SQVTM and CDR2 is ANQGSEA. The CDR3 has 14 residues. V was cut by 4 bases and J by 4 bases, with 14 bases left in between. For the CDR3, the DNA is TGCAGCGTTGTGCCCCCGGTTGGGTACAATGAGCAGTTCTTC. This sequence encodes CSVVPPVGYNEQFF.

This clonotype was detected only a few times. The chain combines TRBV20-1 with TRBJ2-3; 11 positions agree with TRBD2. Germline V gene lookup returns CDR1 DFQATT and CDR2 SNEGSKA (reference sequence). The V segment lost 7 bases and the J segment 14 bases; nucleotides outside the gene matches: 20. The CDR3 consists of 15 residues. CDR3 sequence reads: CSVRTGLADHRYAYF. CDR3 DNA: TGCAGTGTCCGAACGGGACTAGCGGATCACAGATACGCGTATTTT.

The chain has TRBV11-1 and TRBJ2-7, with a tentative D call TRBD1 (6 bases). Trimming left V 6 bases short and J 7 bases short, with 19 bases between. This CDR3 region has 14 residues. Germline V lookup: CDR1 SGHAT, CDR2 FQDESV (reference sequence). In nucleotides, the CDR3 is TGTGCCAGCAGGCGACAGGAGAATTACAATGAGCAGTACTTC. Residues: CASRRQENYNEQYF.